Listed below are T cell receptor beta chains from one sample, sequenced in a study of cytomegalovirus exposure and HLA in healthy donors. Repertoires were generated with immunoSEQ multiplex PCR, while TCRdb's copy carries only in-frame clones and drops some. The sample has approximately 200,000 clones; 65% to 90% are singletons. The sample was PBMCs. All receptors derive from a woman aged 30 to 39 in good health and CMV-seropositive. Each CDR3 is given with its conserved first and last residue. Fields, in order: CDR3 DNA, CDR3 protein, J gene, V gene, D gene, clone size. D genes are given only for firm matches. Clone size is not always given. Where it is, it says once, few, many or a class for expanded clones.

cdr3_nt: TGTGCCAGCAGCTTATTAGGGGGCACAGATACGCAGTATTTT; cdr3_aa: CASSLLGGTDTQYF; j_call: TRBJ2-3; v_call: TRBV7-2; d_call: .; clone_size: .
cdr3_nt: TGCGCCAGCAGCCCGCGGGACAGGAACTATGGCTACACCTTC; cdr3_aa: CASSPRDRNYGYTF; j_call: TRBJ1-2; v_call: TRBV5-1; d_call: TRBD1; clone_size: .
cdr3_nt: TGTGCCAGCAGCCAAAGGTCTGGGCAGGGGAGCTCCTACAATGAGCAGTTCTTC; cdr3_aa: CASSQRSGQGSSYNEQFF; j_call: TRBJ2-1; v_call: TRBV14; d_call: .; clone_size: .
cdr3_nt: TGTGCCAGCCGAGCTCGACAGGGCCCAGATACGCAGTATTTT; cdr3_aa: CASRARQGPDTQYF; j_call: TRBJ2-3; v_call: TRBV2; d_call: TRBD1; clone_size: .
cdr3_nt: TGTGCCAGCAGCCTGGGGACAGCCACAGATACGCAGTATTTT; cdr3_aa: CASSLGTATDTQYF; j_call: TRBJ2-3; v_call: TRBV28; d_call: TRBD1; clone_size: .
cdr3_nt: TGTGCCAGCAGATACGACTTATACAATGAGCAGTTCTTC; cdr3_aa: CASRYDLYNEQFF; j_call: TRBJ2-1; v_call: TRBV27; d_call: .; clone_size: .
cdr3_nt: TGTGCCAGCAGCTTACTAGGGGACTACTTTTACAATGAGCAGTTCTTC; cdr3_aa: CASSLLGDYFYNEQFF; j_call: TRBJ2-1; v_call: TRBV7-9; d_call: TRBD2; clone_size: .
cdr3_nt: TGTGCCAGCACTGGGGACAGGGGCTTCTATATGAACACTGAAGCTTTCTTT; cdr3_aa: CASTGDRGFYMNTEAFF; j_call: TRBJ1-1; v_call: TRBV2; d_call: TRBD1; clone_size: few
cdr3_nt: TGTGCCAGCAGTGAAGGAGGGAGGGCCGGAGATACGCAGTATTTT; cdr3_aa: CASSEGGRAGDTQYF; j_call: TRBJ2-3; v_call: TRBV2; d_call: TRBD2; clone_size: .
cdr3_nt: TGTGCCAGCAGTGAGACAGGGGGGAATATCTATGGCTACACCTTC; cdr3_aa: CASSETGGNIYGYTF; j_call: TRBJ1-2; v_call: TRBV6-1; d_call: TRBD1; clone_size: once
cdr3_nt: TGTGCCAGCAGTGAGAAGGGGACAGGGAGCTACGAGCAGTACTTC; cdr3_aa: CASSEKGTGSYEQYF; j_call: TRBJ2-7; v_call: TRBV6-1; d_call: TRBD1; clone_size: once
cdr3_nt: TGTGCCACCAGCAGAGATCAACTGGTCTCCTACAATGAGCAGTTCTTC; cdr3_aa: CATSRDQLVSYNEQFF; j_call: TRBJ2-1; v_call: TRBV15; d_call: .; clone_size: .
cdr3_nt: TGCAGCGTTGTCCTAGGCAGGGGGATTGAAGCTTTCTTT; cdr3_aa: CSVVLGRGIEAFF; j_call: TRBJ1-1; v_call: TRBV29-1; d_call: TRBD1; clone_size: .
cdr3_nt: TGTGCCATCAGTGAAGGGAGGACGGACACCGGGGAGCTGTTTTTT; cdr3_aa: CAISEGRTDTGELFF; j_call: TRBJ2-2; v_call: TRBV10-3; d_call: .; clone_size: .
cdr3_nt: TGTGCCACCAGCAGAGTTGGTACAGGGGGGAAACCCCGCGGCTACACCTTC; cdr3_aa: CATSRVGTGGKPRGYTF; j_call: TRBJ1-2; v_call: TRBV15; d_call: TRBD1; clone_size: .
cdr3_nt: TGTGCCAGCAGCCTCCTAGCGGGAGGGCAGGGTACGCAGTATTTT; cdr3_aa: CASSLLAGGQGTQYF; j_call: TRBJ2-3; v_call: TRBV28; d_call: TRBD2; clone_size: once
cdr3_nt: TGTGCCAGCAGCCGTCACGGCCGACAGGGACCCACAGATACGCAGTATTTT; cdr3_aa: CASSRHGRQGPTDTQYF; j_call: TRBJ2-3; v_call: TRBV4-2; d_call: TRBD1; clone_size: .
cdr3_nt: TGTGCCAGCAGCTTAACGAACCGGGACAATGAAGCTTTCTTT; cdr3_aa: CASSLTNRDNEAFF; j_call: TRBJ1-1; v_call: TRBV7-6; d_call: .; clone_size: .
cdr3_nt: TGTGCCAGCAGTCTCAGCGTGGCCTACGAGCAGTACTTC; cdr3_aa: CASSLSVAYEQYF; j_call: TRBJ2-7; v_call: TRBV27; d_call: .; clone_size: few
cdr3_nt: TGCGCCAGCAGCTGGGTAGCGGGAGAGGAGAATGAGCAGTTCTTC; cdr3_aa: CASSWVAGEENEQFF; j_call: TRBJ2-1; v_call: TRBV5-1; d_call: TRBD2; clone_size: .
cdr3_nt: TGTGCCAGCAAAAGGGGTAGCACAGATACGCAGTATTTT; cdr3_aa: CASKRGSTDTQYF; j_call: TRBJ2-3; v_call: TRBV2; d_call: .; clone_size: .
cdr3_nt: TGTGCCAGCAGCCAAGGGCCAGGGGGTGGCTACACCTTC; cdr3_aa: CASSQGPGGGYTF; j_call: TRBJ1-2; v_call: TRBV11-1; d_call: TRBD1; clone_size: .
cdr3_nt: TGTGCCAGCAGCCAAGAGCCGGGGGGGGACACTGAAGCTTTCTTT; cdr3_aa: CASSQEPGGDTEAFF; j_call: TRBJ1-1; v_call: TRBV4-2; d_call: .; clone_size: .
cdr3_nt: TGCGCCAGCAGCTTGGATACGACACCTAATGAAAAACTGTTTTTT; cdr3_aa: CASSLDTTPNEKLFF; j_call: TRBJ1-4; v_call: TRBV5-1; d_call: .; clone_size: .
cdr3_nt: TGTGCCAGCAGTGAAGTCTTAGGGGGCGCTGAAGCTTTCTTT; cdr3_aa: CASSEVLGGAEAFF; j_call: TRBJ1-1; v_call: TRBV6-1; d_call: TRBD1; clone_size: .
cdr3_nt: TGTGCCAGCAAGCCGGGACTCCGAGTAAATGAGCAGTTCTTC; cdr3_aa: CASKPGLRVNEQFF; j_call: TRBJ2-1; v_call: TRBV27; d_call: .; clone_size: once
cdr3_nt: TGTGCCAGCACCCGAGGGACACCTGAAGCTTTCTTT; cdr3_aa: CASTRGTPEAFF; j_call: TRBJ1-1; v_call: TRBV18; d_call: .; clone_size: .
cdr3_nt: TGTGCCAGCAGCTTGTTACAGGGGCCCCCCGGGCAGTACTTC; cdr3_aa: CASSLLQGPPGQYF; j_call: TRBJ2-7; v_call: TRBV5-6; d_call: TRBD1; clone_size: once
cdr3_nt: TGTGCCAGCCTCAGGGACAGGGGGCGGTATGAGCAGTTCTTC; cdr3_aa: CASLRDRGRYEQFF; j_call: TRBJ2-1; v_call: TRBV2; d_call: TRBD1; clone_size: .
cdr3_nt: TGCGCCAGCAGCCAAGGGTGGCCGGGAGACTACGAGCAGTACTTC; cdr3_aa: CASSQGWPGDYEQYF; j_call: TRBJ2-7; v_call: TRBV4-1; d_call: .; clone_size: .
cdr3_nt: TGTGCCAGGATGAGACAGGGGCGAATCTACGAGCAGTACTTC; cdr3_aa: CARMRQGRIYEQYF; j_call: TRBJ2-7; v_call: TRBV9; d_call: TRBD1; clone_size: .
cdr3_nt: TGTGCCAGCAGTTTCCCGGGTAATGAGCAGTTCTTC; cdr3_aa: CASSFPGNEQFF; j_call: TRBJ2-1; v_call: TRBV6-6; d_call: .; clone_size: .
cdr3_nt: TGTGCCAGCAGCTTAATGGCAGGGGAAGGCGAAAAACTGTTTTTT; cdr3_aa: CASSLMAGEGEKLFF; j_call: TRBJ1-4; v_call: TRBV7-2; d_call: .; clone_size: .
cdr3_nt: TGCGCCAGCAGCCCCATCTCAGGGGACCCTGGGGGCTACACCTTC; cdr3_aa: CASSPISGDPGGYTF; j_call: TRBJ1-2; v_call: TRBV5-1; d_call: .; clone_size: .
cdr3_nt: TGCAGCGTGGGGGGGATAGCCGGAGGGCATGAGCAGTTCTTC; cdr3_aa: CSVGGIAGGHEQFF; j_call: TRBJ2-1; v_call: TRBV29-1; d_call: TRBD2; clone_size: .
cdr3_nt: TGTGCCAGCAGGGGGCTAGCGGCTTACGAGCAGTACTTC; cdr3_aa: CASRGLAAYEQYF; j_call: TRBJ2-7; v_call: TRBV6-6; d_call: TRBD2; clone_size: .
cdr3_nt: TGCAGCGTTGGTACAAGGGGGAACACTGAAGCTTTCTTT; cdr3_aa: CSVGTRGNTEAFF; j_call: TRBJ1-1; v_call: TRBV29-1; d_call: .; clone_size: .
cdr3_nt: TGTGCCAGCAGCCAAGAACGAGCGGGAGGGGGCTACGAGCAGTACTTC; cdr3_aa: CASSQERAGGGYEQYF; j_call: TRBJ2-7; v_call: TRBV4-2; d_call: TRBD2; clone_size: .
cdr3_nt: TGCGCCAGCAGCCCGTTTCGTCGCGGGATTTCCTACAATGAGCAGTTCTTC; cdr3_aa: CASSPFRRGISYNEQFF; j_call: TRBJ2-1; v_call: TRBV5-1; d_call: .; clone_size: .
cdr3_nt: TGTGCCAGCGCCCGACAGGGAGGCACAGATACGCAGTATTTT; cdr3_aa: CASARQGGTDTQYF; j_call: TRBJ2-3; v_call: TRBV6-1; d_call: TRBD1; clone_size: .
cdr3_nt: TGTGCCAGCACTCCCGCGGGGCATACGCAGTATTTT; cdr3_aa: CASTPAGHTQYF; j_call: TRBJ2-3; v_call: TRBV7-9; d_call: .; clone_size: .
cdr3_nt: TGCGCCAGCAGCTTGGCCGCGGACTACGAGCAGTACTTC; cdr3_aa: CASSLAADYEQYF; j_call: TRBJ2-7; v_call: TRBV5-1; d_call: .; clone_size: few
cdr3_nt: TGTGCCAGTCGGCTAGCGGGAGGAGGTGGTACGCAGTATTTT; cdr3_aa: CASRLAGGGGTQYF; j_call: TRBJ2-3; v_call: TRBV19; d_call: TRBD2; clone_size: .
cdr3_nt: TGTGCCAGCAGCTTAAGCCCCTCGAACACTGAAGCTTTCTTT; cdr3_aa: CASSLSPSNTEAFF; j_call: TRBJ1-1; v_call: TRBV11-3; d_call: .; clone_size: .
cdr3_nt: TGTGCCAGCAGGTGGGGGGGGATGGGTCAGCCCCAGCATTTT; cdr3_aa: CASRWGGMGQPQHF; j_call: TRBJ1-5; v_call: TRBV28; d_call: .; clone_size: .
cdr3_nt: TGTGCCAGCGAGGCGGATATAACAGATACGCAGTATTTT; cdr3_aa: CASEADITDTQYF; j_call: TRBJ2-3; v_call: TRBV2; d_call: .; clone_size: .
cdr3_nt: TGTGCCAGCAGCCGAGAGACAGGCCACAACTATGGCTACACCTTC; cdr3_aa: CASSRETGHNYGYTF; j_call: TRBJ1-2; v_call: TRBV14; d_call: .; clone_size: .
cdr3_nt: TGCGCCAGCAGCCAAGAGGGGACTAGAACCGGTACGCAGTATTTT; cdr3_aa: CASSQEGTRTGTQYF; j_call: TRBJ2-3; v_call: TRBV4-1; d_call: TRBD2; clone_size: .
cdr3_nt: TGTGCCACCAGTAAGGGGAAACTCAGGGCTGAATCCTACGAGCAGTACTTC; cdr3_aa: CATSKGKLRAESYEQYF; j_call: TRBJ2-7; v_call: TRBV15; d_call: .; clone_size: .
cdr3_nt: TGTGCCAGCAGTCGGCAGGAACCCTACGAGCAGTACTTC; cdr3_aa: CASSRQEPYEQYF; j_call: TRBJ2-7; v_call: TRBV28; d_call: .; clone_size: .
cdr3_nt: TGTGCCAGCACCGGGACTAGCGGGAGCACAGATACGCAGTATTTT; cdr3_aa: CASTGTSGSTDTQYF; j_call: TRBJ2-3; v_call: TRBV5-6; d_call: TRBD2; clone_size: .
cdr3_nt: TGTGCCAGCAGCCAAGATCTGGTAGGGCAGGGGATGACGAACGAGCAGTACTTC; cdr3_aa: CASSQDLVGQGMTNEQYF; j_call: TRBJ2-7; v_call: TRBV4-2; d_call: .; clone_size: .